This T cell receptor (beta chain) was captured in a study of shared clonotypes between healthy human individuals. TCRdb's copy holds only in-frame clones and misses some; the assay was immunoSEQ multiplex PCR. This sample has around 2,000,000 clones, with 90% to 95% found just once. The sequence came from a man aged 18 to 30 in good health. The sample taken for sequencing was naive CD4+ T cells sorted from blood. Subset: CD45RA+ positively selected.

CDR3 nucleotide sequence: TGTGCCATCAGTGAAGGAGAGGCGCCCTCCTACGAGCAGTACTTC. Amino acids: CAISEGEAPSYEQYF. V is TRBV10-3 and J is TRBJ2-7; D gene uncertain. CDR1 is ENHRY and CDR2 is SYGVKD in the germline V gene. Trimming shortened V by 3 bases and J by 0 bases, and 12 bases separated the two germline ends. The CDR3 has 15 residues.